The present entry profiles one T cell receptor (beta chain) with its context. This record belongs to a study of identical twins. TCRdb analysed the 5' RACE reads with MiXCR anew, one entry per CDR3 protein. The sample includes under 800,000 distinct CDR3 sequences, 21% of them seen just once. V lost 2 bases and J 3 bases, leaving 10 bases between the germline ends. This CDR3 comprises 15 residues. CDR1 is MNHEY, CDR2 SVGAGI, per germline. This sample also appeared in a second study, on T cells expressing NK-cell markers. From that study: Source material for TCR beta repertoires consisted of sorted CD3+CD56+NKG2C+, CD3+CD56+NKG2C- and CD3+CD56-NKG2C+ T cells. Sorting was restricted to alpha-beta TCR T cells by an anti-gamma-delta TCR antibody in several experiments.

The chain joins TRBV6-5 to TRBJ2-2; D might be TRBD2 (5 bases). The material sequenced was PBMCs. The source of this sequence is a woman between 18 and 30 years old in good health. For the CDR3, the DNA is TGTGCCAGCAGTTACGAGGGTCCAGACACCGGGGAGCTGTTTTTT. It is translated as CASSYEGPDTGELFF.